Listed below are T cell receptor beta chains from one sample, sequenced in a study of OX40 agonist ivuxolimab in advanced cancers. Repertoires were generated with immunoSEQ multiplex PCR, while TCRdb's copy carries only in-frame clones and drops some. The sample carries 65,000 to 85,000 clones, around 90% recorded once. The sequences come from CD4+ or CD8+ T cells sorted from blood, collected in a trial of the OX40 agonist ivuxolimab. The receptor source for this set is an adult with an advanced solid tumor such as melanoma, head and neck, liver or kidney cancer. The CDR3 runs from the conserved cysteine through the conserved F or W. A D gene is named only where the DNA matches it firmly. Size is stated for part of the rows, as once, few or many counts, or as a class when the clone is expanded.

cdr3_nt: TGTGCCAGCAGTGACGCGGGACCGGCCGTCTCTGGAAACACCATATATTTT
cdr3_aa: CASSDAGPAVSGNTIYF
v_call: TRBV6-4
d_call: -
j_call: TRBJ1-3
clone_size: -

cdr3_nt: TGTGCCTGGAGCGTGGGGGGAACTGAAGCTTTCTTT
cdr3_aa: CAWSVGGTEAFF
v_call: TRBV30
d_call: -
j_call: TRBJ1-1
clone_size: once

cdr3_nt: TGTGCCAGCAGCCCGGGACTAAACACCGGGGAGCTGTTTTTT
cdr3_aa: CASSPGLNTGELFF
v_call: TRBV11-3
d_call: TRBD2
j_call: TRBJ2-2
clone_size: -

cdr3_nt: TGCGCCAGCAGCCAAGATAGCTGGGAAGTAGGTTATGGCTACACCTTC
cdr3_aa: CASSQDSWEVGYGYTF
v_call: TRBV4-1
d_call: -
j_call: TRBJ1-2
clone_size: -

cdr3_nt: TGTGCCAGCAGTGAAGAGCGGGACCGCTACACCTTC
cdr3_aa: CASSEERDRYTF
v_call: TRBV2
d_call: -
j_call: TRBJ1-2
clone_size: -

cdr3_nt: TGTGCCAGCAGTCTACCCTCGGGGATCGAGCAGTACTTC
cdr3_aa: CASSLPSGIEQYF
v_call: TRBV27
d_call: -
j_call: TRBJ2-7
clone_size: -

cdr3_nt: TGTGCCAGCAGCTTGGCGGGATGGGACACAGATACGCAGTATTTT
cdr3_aa: CASSLAGWDTDTQYF
v_call: TRBV5-6
d_call: -
j_call: TRBJ2-3
clone_size: once

cdr3_nt: TGTGCCAGCAGTCCGTGGGGAACGGACACTGAAGCTTTCTTT
cdr3_aa: CASSPWGTDTEAFF
v_call: TRBV2
d_call: -
j_call: TRBJ1-1
clone_size: -

cdr3_nt: TGTGCCAGCAGCCCACTAGCGGGGGGGCCAGATACGCAGTATTTT
cdr3_aa: CASSPLAGGPDTQYF
v_call: TRBV7-6
d_call: TRBD2
j_call: TRBJ2-3
clone_size: -

cdr3_nt: TGTGCCAGCAGCCTATCTATGAACACTGAAGCTTTCTTT
cdr3_aa: CASSLSMNTEAFF
v_call: TRBV13
d_call: -
j_call: TRBJ1-1
clone_size: few

cdr3_nt: TGTGCCAGCAGCGTAGAACGGTACACTGAAGCTTTCTTT
cdr3_aa: CASSVERYTEAFF
v_call: TRBV9
d_call: -
j_call: TRBJ1-1
clone_size: -

cdr3_nt: TGCAGCGCGGACAGCTTTAGCACAGATACGCAGTATTTT
cdr3_aa: CSADSFSTDTQYF
v_call: TRBV29-1
d_call: -
j_call: TRBJ2-3
clone_size: -

cdr3_nt: TGTGCCAGCAGCTTACGGAAGGGGGCGCTTGGTAACTATGGCTACACCTTC
cdr3_aa: CASSLRKGALGNYGYTF
v_call: TRBV7-9
d_call: TRBD1
j_call: TRBJ1-2
clone_size: few

cdr3_nt: TGTGCCAGCAGCTTAGGCGCGGGGGGTGGGAACGAGCAGTACTTC
cdr3_aa: CASSLGAGGGNEQYF
v_call: TRBV7-2
d_call: TRBD2
j_call: TRBJ2-7
clone_size: -

cdr3_nt: TGTGCCAGCAGCTCCGTGGGGCCAGAGACCCAGTACTTC
cdr3_aa: CASSSVGPETQYF
v_call: TRBV5-6
d_call: -
j_call: TRBJ2-5
clone_size: -

cdr3_nt: TGTGCCAGCAGCTTGGAAGGGGGTTTAGAGACCCAGTACTTC
cdr3_aa: CASSLEGGLETQYF
v_call: TRBV5-6
d_call: -
j_call: TRBJ2-5
clone_size: -

cdr3_nt: TGCGCCAGCAGCCTTAGCGGGGGGAACACTGAAGCTTTCTTT
cdr3_aa: CASSLSGGNTEAFF
v_call: TRBV5-1
d_call: -
j_call: TRBJ1-1
clone_size: -

cdr3_nt: TGCAGCGTTGGTCGGGTCGCTGACCTCGGGAACACTGAAGCTTTCTTT
cdr3_aa: CSVGRVADLGNTEAFF
v_call: TRBV29-1
d_call: -
j_call: TRBJ1-1
clone_size: -

cdr3_nt: TGTGCCAGCAGCCCTAGAGCCCATGACAGTAGCTCCTACAATGAGCAGTTCTTC
cdr3_aa: CASSPRAHDSSSYNEQFF
v_call: TRBV12-1
d_call: -
j_call: TRBJ2-1
clone_size: -

cdr3_nt: TGTGCCAGCAGTTTAGGGGTCAGGGGGCTGAACACTGAAGCTTTCTTT
cdr3_aa: CASSLGVRGLNTEAFF
v_call: TRBV27
d_call: TRBD1
j_call: TRBJ1-1
clone_size: -

cdr3_nt: TGCGCCAGCAGTGACACTTCAGATACGCAGTATTTT
cdr3_aa: CASSDTSDTQYF
v_call: TRBV5-1
d_call: -
j_call: TRBJ2-3
clone_size: -

cdr3_nt: TGTGCCAGCAGCTTAGGACAGGGGCCTTTCTACGAGCAGTACTTC
cdr3_aa: CASSLGQGPFYEQYF
v_call: TRBV13
d_call: TRBD1
j_call: TRBJ2-7
clone_size: -

cdr3_nt: TGCGCCAGCAGCTTGGGAGGGGATCAGCCCCAGCATTTT
cdr3_aa: CASSLGGDQPQHF
v_call: TRBV5-1
d_call: -
j_call: TRBJ1-5
clone_size: -

cdr3_nt: TGCGCCAGCAGCGGGGGGCGCATTTACGAGCAGTACTTC
cdr3_aa: CASSGGRIYEQYF
v_call: TRBV4-1
d_call: -
j_call: TRBJ2-7
clone_size: -

cdr3_nt: TGTGCCAGCAGCGTAGGGGGGGCTAACTATGGCTACACCTTC
cdr3_aa: CASSVGGANYGYTF
v_call: TRBV9
d_call: -
j_call: TRBJ1-2
clone_size: -

cdr3_nt: TGCGCCAGCAGCCAAGTGGCGACATCTTACTACGAGCAGTACTTC
cdr3_aa: CASSQVATSYYEQYF
v_call: TRBV4-1
d_call: -
j_call: TRBJ2-7
clone_size: -

cdr3_nt: TGTGCCAGCAGCTTGGCGGCCGAAATGGGAGGGACCCAGTACTTC
cdr3_aa: CASSLAAEMGGTQYF
v_call: TRBV5-6
d_call: -
j_call: TRBJ2-5
clone_size: -